This TCR beta chain derives from a study of T-cell reconstitution after alpha-beta-depleted transplantation in children. This clonotype was seen repeatedly, ten times or more. Unique molecular identifiers featured in how the TCRbeta library was prepared. TCRdb re-called the PCR reads through MiXCR, storing one row per CDR3 protein. Here the sample spans 65,000 to 70,000 distinct CDR3 sequences, around 4.7% being singletons. Germline V CDR1 and CDR2: DFQATT, SNEGSKA (reference sequence). V dropped 2 bases and J dropped 10 bases, with 18 bases sitting between them. The CDR3 sequence is 15 residues long.

This clonotype was sampled from a boy under two years old who had a stem cell transplant for acute myeloid leukemia, so the T cells may come from the graft donor. The V and J genes are TRBV20-1 and TRBJ1-6; tentatively, D is TRBD1 (5 bases). The material sequenced was PBMCs, mostly from graft donor cells, taken 180 days after TCRalphabeta/CD19-depleted stem cell transplant. CDR3 loop: CSARSVGHLRSPLHF. The DNA for the CDR3 is TGCAGTGCTAGAAGTGTAGGACACTTGAGGTCACCCCTCCACTTT.